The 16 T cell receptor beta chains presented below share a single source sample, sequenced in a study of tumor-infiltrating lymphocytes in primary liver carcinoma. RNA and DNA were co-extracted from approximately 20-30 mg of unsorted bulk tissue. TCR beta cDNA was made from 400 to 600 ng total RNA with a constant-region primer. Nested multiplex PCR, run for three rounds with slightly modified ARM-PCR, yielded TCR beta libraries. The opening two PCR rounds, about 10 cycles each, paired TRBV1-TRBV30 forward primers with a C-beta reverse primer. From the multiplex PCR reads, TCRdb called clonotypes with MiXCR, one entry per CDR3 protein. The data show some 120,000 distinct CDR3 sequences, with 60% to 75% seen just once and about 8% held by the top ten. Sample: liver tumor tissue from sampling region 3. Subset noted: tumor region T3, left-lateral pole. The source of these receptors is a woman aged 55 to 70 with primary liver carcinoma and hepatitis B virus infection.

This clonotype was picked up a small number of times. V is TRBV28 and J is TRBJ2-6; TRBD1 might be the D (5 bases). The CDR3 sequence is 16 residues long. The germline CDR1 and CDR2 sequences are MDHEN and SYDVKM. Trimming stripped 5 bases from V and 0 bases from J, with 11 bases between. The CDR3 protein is CASSRLTDSGANVLTF. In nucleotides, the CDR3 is TGTGCCAGCAGTCGTCTGACAGACTCTGGGGCCAACGTCCTGACTTTC.

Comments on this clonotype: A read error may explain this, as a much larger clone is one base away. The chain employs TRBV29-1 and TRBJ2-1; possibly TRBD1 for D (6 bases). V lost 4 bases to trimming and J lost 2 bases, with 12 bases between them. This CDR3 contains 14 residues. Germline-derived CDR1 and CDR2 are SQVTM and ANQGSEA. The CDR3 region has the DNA TGCAGCGTTGGACAGGAAGCCCCCTACAATGAGCAGTTCTTC. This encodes CSVGQEAPYNEQFF.

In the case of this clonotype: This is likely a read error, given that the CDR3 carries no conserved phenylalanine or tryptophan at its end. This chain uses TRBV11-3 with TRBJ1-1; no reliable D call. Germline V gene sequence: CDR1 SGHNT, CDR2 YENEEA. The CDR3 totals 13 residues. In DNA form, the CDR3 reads TGTGCCAGCAACTTAACCCCGAACACTGAAGCTTTCCTT. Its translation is CASNLTPNTEAFL.

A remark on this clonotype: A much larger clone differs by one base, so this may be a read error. Written as DNA, the CDR3 is TGCGCCAGCAGCATAACGTCGCGAACTCTCTCCGAAGATTTCTTT. It specifies CASSITSRTLSEDFF. The chain couples TRBV5-1 to TRBJ1-1; D is uncertain. Germline V lookup: CDR1 SGHRS, CDR2 YFSETQ. This CDR3 has 15 amino acids.

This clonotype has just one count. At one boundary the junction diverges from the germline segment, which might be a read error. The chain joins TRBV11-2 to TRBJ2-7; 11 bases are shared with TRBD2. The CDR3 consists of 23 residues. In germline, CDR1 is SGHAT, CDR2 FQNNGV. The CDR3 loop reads CPSSSLGPGTSGSVSYGPYEQYF. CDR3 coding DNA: TGTCCCAGCAGCTCCTTGGGGCCAGGAACTAGCGGGAGCGTCTCGTATGGCCCCTACGAGCAGTACTTC.

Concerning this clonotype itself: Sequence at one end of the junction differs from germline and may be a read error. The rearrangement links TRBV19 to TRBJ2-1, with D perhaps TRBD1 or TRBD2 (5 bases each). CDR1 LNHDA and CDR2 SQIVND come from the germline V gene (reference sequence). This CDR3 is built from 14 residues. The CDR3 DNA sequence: TGTGCCAGTACGAGGGACGGAACCTACAATGAACAGTTCTTC. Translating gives CASTRDGTYNEQFF.

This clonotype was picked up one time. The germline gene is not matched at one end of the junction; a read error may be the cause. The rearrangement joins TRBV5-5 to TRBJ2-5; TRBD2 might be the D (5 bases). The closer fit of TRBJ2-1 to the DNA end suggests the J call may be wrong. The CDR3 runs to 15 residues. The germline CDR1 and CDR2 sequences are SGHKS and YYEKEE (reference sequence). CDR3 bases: TGTGCCAACAGCTTTGGACTCATGAACCAAGAGACTCAGTTCTTC. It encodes CANSFGLMNQETQFF.

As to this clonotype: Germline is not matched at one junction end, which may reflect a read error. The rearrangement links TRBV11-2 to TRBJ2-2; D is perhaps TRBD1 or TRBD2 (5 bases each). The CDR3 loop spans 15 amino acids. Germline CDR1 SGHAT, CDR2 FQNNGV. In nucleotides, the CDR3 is TGTGCCGGCAGCCCTCCGCAGGGACCGACCGGGGAGCTGTTCTTT. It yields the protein CAGSPPQGPTGELFF.

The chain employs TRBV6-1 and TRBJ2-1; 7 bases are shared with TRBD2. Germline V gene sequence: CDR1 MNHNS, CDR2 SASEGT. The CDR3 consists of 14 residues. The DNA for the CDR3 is TGTGCTAGCGCCCGGTCGAGTGTAGCGGGTGAGCAGTTCTTC. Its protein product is CASARSSVAGEQFF.

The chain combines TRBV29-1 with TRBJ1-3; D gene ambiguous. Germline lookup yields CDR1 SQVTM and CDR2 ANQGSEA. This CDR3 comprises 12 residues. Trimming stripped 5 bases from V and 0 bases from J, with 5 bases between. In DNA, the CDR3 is TGCAGCGTTAGGACCTCTGGAAACACCATATATTTT. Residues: CSVRTSGNTIYF.

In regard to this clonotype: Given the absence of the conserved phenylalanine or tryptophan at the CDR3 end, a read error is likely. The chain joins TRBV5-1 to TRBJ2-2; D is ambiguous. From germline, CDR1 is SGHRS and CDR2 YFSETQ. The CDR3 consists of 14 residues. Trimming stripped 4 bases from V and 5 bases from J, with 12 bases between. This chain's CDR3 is CASSRPTLTGELFY. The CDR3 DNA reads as TGCGCCAGCAGCCGCCCGACTTTAACCGGGGAGCTGTTTTAT.

The CDR3 here is CASSLVDRGGDYTF. The CDR3 bases are TGTGCCAGCAGCTTAGTAGACAGGGGCGGAGACTACACCTTC. The rearrangement joins TRBV7-9 to TRBJ1-2; 8 bases line up with TRBD1. CDR1 and CDR2 (germline): SEHNR, FQNEAQ (reference sequence). The CDR3 is 14 residues long. Germline trimming cut 1 base from V and 10 bases from J; bases unmatched to any gene: 8.

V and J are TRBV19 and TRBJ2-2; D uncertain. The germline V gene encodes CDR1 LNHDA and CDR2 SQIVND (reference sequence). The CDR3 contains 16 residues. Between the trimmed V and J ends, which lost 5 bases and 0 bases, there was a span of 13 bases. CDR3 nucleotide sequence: TGTGCCAGTAGTGCCTCCGCCCGGACGAACACCGGGGAGCTGTTTTTT. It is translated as CASSASARTNTGELFF. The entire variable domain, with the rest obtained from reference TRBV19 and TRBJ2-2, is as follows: DGGITQSPKYLFRKEGQNVTLSCEQNLNHDAMYWYRQDPGQGLRLIYYSQIVNDFQKGDIAEGYSVSREKKESFPLTVTSAQKNPTAFYLCASSASARTNTGELFFGEGSRLTVL.

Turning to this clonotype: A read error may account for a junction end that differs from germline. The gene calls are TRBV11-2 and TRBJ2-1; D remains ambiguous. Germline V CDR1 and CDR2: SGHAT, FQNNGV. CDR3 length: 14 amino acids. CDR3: CARSFGGVGNQQFF. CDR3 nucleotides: TGTGCCAGGAGCTTCGGCGGTGTGGGCAATCAGCAGTTCTTC.

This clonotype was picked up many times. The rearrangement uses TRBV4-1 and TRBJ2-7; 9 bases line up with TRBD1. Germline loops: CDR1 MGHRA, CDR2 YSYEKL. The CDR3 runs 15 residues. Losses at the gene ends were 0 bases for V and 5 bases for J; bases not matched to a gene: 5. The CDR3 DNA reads TGCGCCAGCAGCCAAGAGTTCCGGGACAGGGACGAGCAGTACTTC. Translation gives CASSQEFRDRDEQYF.

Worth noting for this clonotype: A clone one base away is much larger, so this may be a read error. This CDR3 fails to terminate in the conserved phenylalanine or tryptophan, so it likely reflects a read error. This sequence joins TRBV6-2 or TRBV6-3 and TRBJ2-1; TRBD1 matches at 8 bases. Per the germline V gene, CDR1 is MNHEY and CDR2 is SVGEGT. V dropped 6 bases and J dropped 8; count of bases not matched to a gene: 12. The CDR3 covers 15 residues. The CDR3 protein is CASRTQGVSVHEQFI. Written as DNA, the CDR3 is TGTGCCAGCAGAACACAGGGGGTAAGCGTGCATGAGCAGTTCATC.